Below are 2 T cell receptor beta chains sequenced from a single sample in a study of shared clonotypes between healthy human individuals. Using immunoSEQ multiplex PCR, the repertoire was profiled, and TCRdb retains in-frame clones only, with some absent. Among 850,000 to 1,200,000 clones listed, approximately 72% were seen once. Sequenced: memory CD4+ T cells sorted from blood. Subset indicated: CD45RA-negative fraction. Receptors were obtained from a man younger than 30 in good health.

V usage is TRBV4-1 and J usage is TRBJ2-2, with TRBD2 matching over 12 bases. V lost 2 bases to trimming and J lost 7 bases; unmatched junction nucleotides: 5. The V gene's germline CDR1 is MGHRA and CDR2 YSYEKL. This CDR3 comprises 16 residues. The CDR3 nucleotides are TGCGCCAGCAGCCAACTAGCGGGGGGGCTCAGCGGGGAGCTGTTTTTT. Protein product: CASSQLAGGLSGELFF.

The J gene is TRBJ1-1, the V gene TRBV7-8; the match to TRBD1 covers 8 bases. Trimming cost V 5 bases and J 1 base; bases outside gene matches: 12. Germline-derived CDR1 and CDR2 are SGHVS and FQNEAQ. This CDR3 region has 17 residues. The CDR3 DNA reads TGTGCCAGCAGCGCCCGGACAGGGTCAATGGGGAACACTGAAGCTTTCTTT. Its protein is CASSARTGSMGNTEAFF. The full variable domain, completed using reference TRBV7-8 and TRBJ1-1, is GAGVSQSPRYKVAKRGQDVALRCDPISGHVSLFWYQQALGQGPEFLTYFQNEAQLDKSGLPSDRFFAERPEGSVSTLKIQRTQQEDSAVYLCASSARTGSMGNTEAFFGQGTRLTVV.